These T cell receptor beta chains were read from a single sample in a study of blood T cell repertoires in COVID-19. Sequencing used immunoSEQ multiplex PCR; TCRdb keeps in-frame clones, though not all of them. The data hold 210,000 or so clones, with 81% observed a single time. Sequenced material: PBMCs or T cells enriched from blood (not recorded which). Receptors were obtained from a woman between 45 and 60 years old with acute COVID-19. CDR3s include the opening cysteine and the closing phenylalanine or tryptophan. The D gene is left open where the match is weak. Clone size appears in some rows only: once, few, many, or a class for an expanded clone.

NA	TRBD2	TRBV28	TRBJ2-3	CASKMTAGTDTQYF	TGTGCCAGCAAAATGACAGCGGGGACAGATACGCAGTATTTT
once	NA	TRBV2	TRBJ2-6	CASSRDGSSGANVLTF	TGTGCCAGCAGCCGGGACGGGAGCTCTGGGGCCAACGTCCTGACTTTC
NA	NA	TRBV9	TRBJ2-3	CASSVRDIHRPDTQYF	TGTGCCAGCAGCGTACGGGACATCCATCGACCAGATACGCAGTATTTT
NA	NA	TRBV29-1	TRBJ1-3	CSVERGMAGNTIYF	TGCAGCGTTGAGAGGGGGATGGCTGGAAACACCATATATTTT
NA	NA	TRBV11-3	TRBJ1-3	CASSLEGVAGNTIYF	TGTGCCAGCAGCTTAGAAGGGGTGGCTGGAAACACCATATATTTT
NA	NA	TRBV9	TRBJ2-5	CASSVGSSGTQYF	TGTGCCAGCAGCGTAGGATCTTCGGGGACCCAGTACTTC
few	NA	TRBV5-5	TRBJ2-7	CASSLQGWTYEQYF	TGTGCCAGCAGCTTGCAGGGGTGGACCTACGAGCAGTACTTC
NA	TRBD2	TRBV6-2/TRBV6-3	TRBJ2-3	CASSIGLGGVETQYF	TGTGCCAGCAGTATTGGACTAGGTGGGGTGGAGACGCAGTATTTT
NA	TRBD2	TRBV4-3	TRBJ2-3	CASSLSGGADDTQYF	TGCGCCAGCAGTCTTAGCGGGGGGGCCGATGATACGCAGTATTTT
NA	TRBD1	TRBV30	TRBJ1-2	CAFKGDRGGYTF	TGTGCCTTTAAGGGGGACAGGGGTGGCTACACCTTC
NA	TRBD1	TRBV9	TRBJ2-1	CASSVTRGSYNEQFF	TGTGCCAGCAGCGTAACCAGGGGGAGCTACAATGAGCAGTTCTTC
NA	TRBD1	TRBV13	TRBJ2-7	CASSRRTGGFYEQYF	TGTGCCAGCAGCCGTAGGACAGGGGGCTTCTACGAGCAGTACTTC
NA	NA	TRBV24-1	TRBJ2-2	CATSLAGVPAGELFF	TGTGCCACCAGTTTGGCAGGGGTCCCTGCCGGGGAGCTGTTTTTT
few	TRBD2	TRBV11-3	TRBJ2-7	CASSFSQRGVSYEQYF	TGTGCCAGCAGCTTTTCTCAGCGGGGGGTCTCCTACGAGCAGTACTTC
NA	NA	TRBV30	TRBJ1-3	CAWSVNWSSGNTIYF	TGTGCCTGGAGTGTAAACTGGAGCTCTGGAAACACCATATATTTT
NA	NA	TRBV6-2/TRBV6-3	TRBJ2-7	CASSYPAGKHEQYF	TGTGCCAGCAGTTACCCCGCAGGGAAGCACGAGCAGTACTTC
NA	NA	TRBV11-2	TRBJ2-7	CASSYTDRPYEQYF	TGTGCCAGCAGTTATACCGACAGGCCCTACGAGCAGTACTTC
NA	NA	TRBV5-5	TRBJ2-3	CASSRQVTDTQYF	TGTGCCAGCAGCCGTCAGGTCACAGATACGCAGTATTTT
NA	NA	TRBV29-1	TRBJ2-7	CSVGTTGNEQYF	TGCAGCGTTGGGACCACAGGGAACGAGCAGTACTTC
NA	NA	TRBV19	TRBJ2-7	CASSIDHAGYEQYF	TGTGCCAGTAGTATAGATCACGCGGGCTACGAGCAGTACTTC
NA	NA	TRBV19	TRBJ2-3	CASRSSVLGSETSTDTQYF	TGTGCCAGTAGGTCATCCGTTTTAGGGAGCGAAACGAGCACAGATACGCAGTATTTT
NA	TRBD1	TRBV18	TRBJ1-5	CASSPTGFQPQHF	TGTGCCAGCTCACCGACAGGGTTTCAGCCCCAGCATTTT
NA	NA	TRBV6-4	TRBJ2-1	CAISSLAAYNEQFF	TGTGCCATCTCATCCTTGGCGGCCTACAATGAGCAGTTCTTC
NA	TRBD1	TRBV11-2	TRBJ1-1	CASSSNRGWDTEAFF	TGTGCCAGCAGCTCAAACAGGGGCTGGGACACTGAAGCTTTCTTT
NA	NA	TRBV9	TRBJ2-1	CASSETGTSEQFF	TGTGCCAGCAGCGAAACAGGGACCAGTGAGCAGTTCTTC
NA	TRBD1	TRBV25-1	TRBJ2-2	CASSGQGDTGELFF	TGTGCCAGCAGTGGACAGGGTGACACCGGGGAGCTGTTTTTT
NA	TRBD1	TRBV19	TRBJ1-5	CASSRGQGVRQPQHF	TGTGCCAGTAGTAGGGGACAGGGGGTGAGGCAGCCCCAGCATTTT
few	TRBD1	TRBV20-1	TRBJ1-5	CSARVQGVQHF	TGCAGTGCTAGAGTTCAGGGGGTCCAGCATTTT
NA	NA	TRBV6-2/TRBV6-3	TRBJ1-2	CASSYRESYGYTF	TGTGCCAGCAGTTACAGGGAGAGCTATGGCTACACCTTC
NA	NA	TRBV5-5	TRBJ1-1	CASSPAGSNTEAFF	TGTGCCAGCAGCCCGGCGGGTTCGAACACTGAAGCTTTCTTT
NA	NA	TRBV28	TRBJ2-7	CASSQLIPYEQYF	TGTGCCAGCAGTCAACTCATCCCCTACGAGCAGTACTTC
NA	NA	TRBV21-1	TRBJ2-2	CASSKGGTSGRGILTGELFF	TGTGCCAGCAGCAAAGGGGGGACTAGCGGGAGAGGCATCCTCACCGGGGAGCTGTTTTTT
NA	NA	TRBV7-9	TRBJ1-5	CASSTGQGQPQHF	TGTGCCAGCAGCACCGGCCAGGGGCAGCCCCAGCATTTT
NA	TRBD1	TRBV19	TRBJ2-6	CASSIQGAPGANVLTF	TGTGCCAGTAGTATACAGGGGGCACCAGGGGCCAACGTCCTGACTTTC
NA	TRBD2	TRBV19	TRBJ2-3	CASSITLADTDTQYF	TGTGCCAGTAGTATTACGCTAGCGGATACAGATACGCAGTATTTT
NA	NA	TRBV19	TRBJ1-5	CASSIGTARNQPQHF	TGTGCCAGTAGTATAGGAACAGCCCGCAATCAGCCCCAGCATTTT
NA	NA	TRBV27	TRBJ2-1	CASSVLLPGLGSYNEQFF	TGTGCCAGCAGCGTTCTTTTACCGGGACTCGGCTCCTACAATGAGCAGTTCTTC
NA	TRBD2	TRBV5-1	TRBJ2-2	CASISGGKSTGELFF	TGCGCCAGCATCAGCGGGGGTAAAAGCACCGGGGAGCTGTTTTTT
NA	NA	TRBV7-3	TRBJ2-3	CASSLIGGINTDTQYF	TGTGCCAGCAGCTTAATCGGCGGGATTAACACAGATACGCAGTATTTT
NA	NA	TRBV4-3	TRBJ2-1	CASSQDVMRDNEQFF	TGCGCCAGCAGCCAAGATGTGATGAGGGACAATGAGCAGTTCTTC
NA	TRBD2	TRBV5-1	TRBJ2-1	CASSLVGLAGGPGNEQFF	TGCGCCAGCAGCTTGGTAGGACTAGCGGGAGGGCCTGGGAATGAGCAGTTCTTC
NA	NA	TRBV28	TRBJ1-1	CASSSVALRTEAFF	TGTGCCAGCAGTTCCGTCGCCCTGCGAACTGAAGCTTTCTTT
once	TRBD1	TRBV7-9	TRBJ2-7	CASSSYVQGGESEQYF	TGTGCCAGCAGCTCCTATGTACAGGGGGGAGAATCCGAGCAGTACTTC
NA	NA	TRBV7-8	TRBJ2-7	CASSLGLVWEQYF	TGTGCCAGCAGCTTAGGGCTGGTATGGGAGCAGTACTTC
NA	TRBD1	TRBV2	TRBJ1-4	CASSVQGGNEKLFF	TGTGCCAGCAGTGTACAGGGGGGAAATGAAAAACTGTTTTTT
NA	NA	TRBV29-1	TRBJ2-3	CSVRQDTDTQYF	TGCAGCGTGCGACAGGACACAGATACGCAGTATTTT
few	NA	TRBV7-9	TRBJ1-6	CASSLSVFDNSPLHF	TGTGCCAGCAGCTTATCGGTTTTTGATAATTCACCCCTCCACTTT
NA	NA	TRBV29-1	TRBJ2-1	CSARRTGTPNNEQFF	TGCAGCGCCAGGCGCACTGGGACTCCCAACAATGAGCAGTTCTTC
NA	NA	TRBV28	TRBJ2-7	CASRERGGEQYF	TGTGCCAGCAGAGAGAGGGGGGGCGAGCAGTACTTC
NA	NA	TRBV30	TRBJ1-2	CAWSLIGVYGYTF	TGTGCCTGGAGTCTGATAGGGGTCTATGGCTACACCTTC
NA	NA	TRBV3-1/TRBV3-2	TRBJ2-3	CASSPYGLSSPDTQYF	TGTGCCAGCAGCCCCTATGGACTATCGAGTCCGGATACGCAGTATTTT
NA	TRBD2	TRBV7-2	TRBJ2-5	CASSLALAGKETQYF	TGTGCCAGCAGCTTAGCGCTAGCGGGGAAAGAGACCCAGTACTTC
NA	NA	TRBV5-1	TRBJ1-2	CASSLEEAGRRSYGYTF	TGCGCCAGCAGCTTGGAGGAGGCAGGGAGGCGTAGCTATGGCTACACCTTC
NA	NA	TRBV10-3	TRBJ1-5	CAISEPRGPQHF	TGTGCCATCAGTGAGCCTAGGGGACCCCAGCATTTT
once	NA	TRBV19	TRBJ1-4	CASSINGGLSEKLFF	TGTGCCAGTAGTATAAACGGGGGGCTTAGTGAAAAACTGTTTTTT